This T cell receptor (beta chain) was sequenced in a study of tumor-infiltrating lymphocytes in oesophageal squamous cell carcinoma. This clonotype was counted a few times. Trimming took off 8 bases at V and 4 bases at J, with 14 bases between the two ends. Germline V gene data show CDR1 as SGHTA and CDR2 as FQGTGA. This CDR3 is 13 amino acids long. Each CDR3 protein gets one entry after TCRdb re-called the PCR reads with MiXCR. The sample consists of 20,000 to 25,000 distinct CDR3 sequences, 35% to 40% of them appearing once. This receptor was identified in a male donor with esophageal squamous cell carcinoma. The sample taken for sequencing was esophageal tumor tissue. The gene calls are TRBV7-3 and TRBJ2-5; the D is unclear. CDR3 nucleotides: TGTGCCAGCTCGTCGGGCAGAGGAGAGACCCAGTACTTC. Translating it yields CASSSGRGETQYF.